What follows are 22 T cell receptor beta chains derived from one specimen sequenced in a study of blood T cell repertoires in COVID-19. The method was immunoSEQ multiplex PCR; TCRdb's version includes in-frame clones alone and lacks a portion of them. The table lists over 110,000 clones, approximately 91% of them singletons. Sequencing used peripheral blood. These TCRs come from a man in his 70s with acute or convalescent COVID-19.

The rearrangement links TRBV5-4 to TRBJ2-3; 13 nucleotides match TRBD2. CDR3 length equals 16 residues. Germline CDR1 reads SGHNT; CDR2 reads YYREEE (reference sequence). The V segment lost 1 base and the J segment 3 bases; nucleotides outside the gene matches: 2. The CDR3: CASSLLGLAGTDTQYF. The CDR3 DNA sequence: TGTGCCAGCAGCTTGCTGGGACTAGCGGGGACAGATACGCAGTATTTT.

The sample holds one count of this clone. The V and J genes are TRBV12-3 or TRBV12-4 and TRBJ1-6, with D unclear. The CDR3 runs to 12 residues. The V and J ends lost 5 bases and 7 bases respectively, with 6 bases between them. The CDR3 is CASSQQNSPLHF. Here the CDR3 DNA reads TGTGCCAGCAGTCAACAGAATTCACCCCTCCACTTT.

In nucleotides, the CDR3 is TGTGCCAGCAGCTCCGGCTCTGGGGCCAACGTCCTGACTTTC. The encoded protein is CASSSGSGANVLTF. The V gene is TRBV7-3, the J gene TRBJ2-6; D uncertain. The CDR3 loop spans 14 amino acids. The germline V and J ends were trimmed by 4 bases and 0 bases, with 4 bases remaining between them. The germline gives CDR1 SGHTA, CDR2 FQGTGA.

The V call is TRBV9, the J call TRBJ1-6, with D possibly matching TRBD1 (5 bases). The germline V gene has CDR1 SGDLS and CDR2 YYNGEE. The CDR3 contains 13 residues. Trimming stripped 3 bases from V and 8 bases from J, with 9 bases between. This CDR3 reads CASSATGDSPLHF. In DNA form, the CDR3 reads TGTGCCAGCAGCGCTACAGGAGATTCACCCCTCCACTTT.

The CDR3 DNA reads as TGTGCCAGCAGCAGATTTCAGGGATTGAACACCGGGGAGCTGTTTTTT. Its protein product is CASSRFQGLNTGELFF. This chain joins TRBV9 and TRBJ2-2, with D tentatively TRBD1 (5 bases). Germline CDR1 and CDR2: SGDLS and YYNGEE. The V end lost 4 bases, the J end lost 1 base, and 14 bases lay between the germline ends. The CDR3 length is 16 residues. Looking up the rest from reference TRBV9 and TRBJ2-2 gives the full variable domain: DSGVTQTPKHLITATGQRVTLRCSPRSGDLSVYWYQQSLDQGLQFLIQYYNGEERAKGNILERFSAQQFPDLHSELNLSSLELGDSALYFCASSRFQGLNTGELFFGEGSRLTVL.

The V gene is TRBV3-1 (or the pseudogene TRBV3-2), the J gene TRBJ2-1, with 9 bases aligning to TRBD1. The CDR3 is 17 amino acids. Germline loops: CDR1 LGHDT, CDR2 YNNKEL (reference sequence). With V trimmed by 0 bases and J by 5 bases, 8 bases remained unmatched. The CDR3 loop reads CASSQDLAGTGHNEQFF. DNA of the CDR3: TGTGCCAGCAGCCAAGATCTCGCCGGGACAGGGCACAATGAGCAGTTCTTC.

The V gene is TRBV5-1, the J gene TRBJ2-5; TRBD2 agrees at 12 bases. Trimming at V came to 4 bases and at J to 3 bases, leaving 1 base not matched to a gene. The CDR3 covers 14 residues. Germline CDR1 SGHRS, CDR2 YFSETQ. This CDR3 reads CASSTSGGKETQYF. The CDR3 DNA reads as TGCGCCAGCAGCACTAGCGGGGGGAAAGAGACCCAGTACTTC.

This clone was seen more than once but under ten times. The chain couples TRBV7-9 to TRBJ2-7; 9 bases match TRBD1. V dropped 7 bases and J dropped 3; count of bases not matched to a gene: 7. Germline CDR1 is SEHNR and CDR2 is FQNEAQ (reference sequence). The CDR3 covers 14 residues. In nucleotides, the CDR3 is TGTGCCAGCACCCCACAGGGGGCCCTCTACGAGCAGTACTTC. It specifies CASTPQGALYEQYF.

The chain's CDR3 is CASSGSYTDTQYF. CDR3 nucleotides: TGTGCCAGCTCGGGTTCGTACACAGATACGCAGTATTTT. The chain has TRBV6-6 and TRBJ2-3; D gene ambiguous. V shed 8 bases and J shed 2 bases, with 11 bases lying between them. Germline V gene data show CDR1 as MNHNY and CDR2 as SVGAGI (reference sequence). The CDR3 contains 13 residues.

This chain uses TRBV3-1 (or the pseudogene TRBV3-2) with TRBJ2-1; TRBD2 is a possible D gene (6 bases). The CDR3 runs 16 residues. The germline V gene has CDR1 LGHDT and CDR2 YNNKEL (reference sequence). The V end lost 11 bases, the J end lost 0 bases, and 20 bases lay between the germline ends. CDR3 nucleotide sequence: TGTGCCTGCCGGTGGGGGACTGGTAGCTCCTACAATGAGCAGTTCTTC. This encodes CACRWGTGSSYNEQFF.

J is TRBJ1-5 and V is TRBV7-3; TRBD1 is a possible D gene (5 bases). This CDR3 region has 14 residues. Germline-derived CDR1 and CDR2 are SGHTA and FQGTGA. Trimming took 5 bases from V and 3 from J, leaving 11 bases between them. CDR3 loop: CASSPRDSNQPQHF. The CDR3 DNA sequence: TGTGCCAGCAGCCCCCGGGACTCCAATCAGCCCCAGCATTTT.

The rearrangement uses TRBV2 and TRBJ2-2, with TRBD1 matching over 8 bases. Germline V gene data show CDR1 as SNHLY and CDR2 as FYNNEI. This CDR3 comprises 15 residues. The V and J ends lost 6 bases and 2 bases, in that order; junction bases with no gene match: 5. CDR3 amino acids: CASRVTGANTGELFF. CDR3 nucleotide sequence: TGTGCCAGCAGAGTGACAGGGGCCAACACCGGGGAGCTGTTTTTT.

The chain joins TRBV6-5 to TRBJ1-2, with D possibly being TRBD1 (5 bases). V was trimmed by 0 bases and J by 4 bases, leaving 12 bases between them. The CDR3 has 15 amino acids. Germline CDR1 MNHEY, CDR2 SVGAGI. The CDR3 coding sequence is TGTGCCAGCAGTTACTCGACGGTACAGGCCTATGGCTACACCTTC. This codes for CASSYSTVQAYGYTF.

V gene TRBV19 combines with J gene TRBJ2-3; 12 positions match TRBD2. This CDR3 contains 18 residues. In germline, CDR1 is LNHDA, CDR2 SQIVND (reference sequence). J lost 0 bases, V lost 2 bases, and 6 bases had no gene match. DNA of the CDR3: TGTGCCAGTAGTATATACCCCGGACTAGCGGGAAGCACAGATACGCAGTATTTT. The encoded protein is CASSIYPGLAGSTDTQYF.

This chain joins TRBV27 and TRBJ2-2, with 10 bases fitting TRBD2. The CDR3 has 19 residues. J lost 5 bases, V lost 3 bases, and 15 bases had no gene match. Germline V gene lookup returns CDR1 MNHEY and CDR2 SMNVEV (reference sequence). DNA of the CDR3: TGTGCCAGCAGTTTTTTCGGACTAGCGGACGCAATGAGTACCGGGGAGCTGTTTTTT. Its translation: CASSFFGLADAMSTGELFF.

The V gene is TRBV9, the J gene TRBJ2-7; 10 bases fit TRBD2. Germline V gives CDR1 SGDLS, CDR2 YYNGEE. V lost 1 base and J lost 0; bases outside the gene matches: 1. The CDR3 sequence is 15 residues long. CDR3 sequence (DNA): TGTGCCAGCAGCGTATCTAGCGGGGGCTCCTACGAGCAGTACTTC. This codes for CASSVSSGGSYEQYF.

The sample holds one count of this clone. The chain combines TRBV5-1 with TRBJ2-3; D might be TRBD2 (6 bases). This CDR3 spans 15 amino acids. V gave up 4 bases and J gave up 2 bases, with 14 bases separating them. Germline V gives CDR1 SGHRS, CDR2 YFSETQ. CDR3 nucleotides: TGCGCCAGCAGCCTGATGGGACTTTTCACAGATACGCAGTATTTT. Its translation: CASSLMGLFTDTQYF.

The chain couples TRBV30 to TRBJ2-7; D gene uncertain. Germline CDR1 reads GTSNPN; CDR2 reads SVGIG (reference sequence). V was trimmed by 4 bases and J by 0 bases, leaving 10 bases between them. The CDR3 is made up of 13 amino acids. In DNA form, the CDR3 reads TGTGCCTGGACAAGACTCAGCTCCTACGAGCAGTACTTC. Protein product: CAWTRLSSYEQYF.

The chain uses TRBV6-5 and TRBJ2-2; 9 bases are a match to TRBD1. The length of the CDR3 is 16 residues. Germline V gene lookup returns CDR1 MNHEY and CDR2 SVGAGI. V shed 2 bases, J shed 5 bases, and the junction held 6 bases outside the gene matches. The CDR3 region is CASSYLGQGYTGELFF. CDR3 coding DNA: TGTGCCAGCAGTTACCTGGGACAGGGTTATACCGGGGAGCTGTTTTTT.

The chain has TRBV7-8 and TRBJ2-3, with 13 nucleotides matching TRBD2. The CDR3 covers 16 residues. The germline CDR1 and CDR2 sequences are SGHVS and FQNEAQ. The trim removed 3 bases at V and 4 bases at J, leaving 4 bases unmatched. CDR3 region: CASSLRTSGGPDTQYF. In nucleotides, the CDR3 is TGTGCCAGCAGCTTGCGGACTAGCGGGGGACCAGATACGCAGTATTTT.

The table lists this clone with a count of one. The chain links TRBV15 to TRBJ1-2; D not certain. Between the trimmed V and J ends, which lost 0 bases and 2 bases, there was a span of 7 bases. This CDR3 has 14 amino acids. In germline, CDR1 is LNHNV, CDR2 YYDKDF (reference sequence). The CDR3 DNA sequence: TGTGCCACCAGCAGAGAAGGAGCCAACTATGGCTACACCTTC. Translating it yields CATSREGANYGYTF. The whole variable domain, remainder taken from reference TRBV15 and TRBJ1-2, is DAMVIQNPRYQVTQFGKPVTLSCSQTLNHNVMYWYQQKSSQAPKLLFHYYDKDFNNEADTPDNFQSRRPNTSFCFLDIRSPGLGDTAMYLCATSREGANYGYTFGSGTRLTVV.

V is TRBV6-5 and J is TRBJ1-2; 8 bases line up with TRBD1. The CDR3 is made up of 13 amino acids. Germline V CDR1 and CDR2: MNHEY, SVGAGI. With 6 bases clipped from V and 8 bases from J, the junction kept 8 bases outside the gene matches. The CDR3 DNA reads as TGTGCCAGCAGGTCCACAGGGGGATTAGGCTACACCTTC. It is translated as CASRSTGGLGYTF.